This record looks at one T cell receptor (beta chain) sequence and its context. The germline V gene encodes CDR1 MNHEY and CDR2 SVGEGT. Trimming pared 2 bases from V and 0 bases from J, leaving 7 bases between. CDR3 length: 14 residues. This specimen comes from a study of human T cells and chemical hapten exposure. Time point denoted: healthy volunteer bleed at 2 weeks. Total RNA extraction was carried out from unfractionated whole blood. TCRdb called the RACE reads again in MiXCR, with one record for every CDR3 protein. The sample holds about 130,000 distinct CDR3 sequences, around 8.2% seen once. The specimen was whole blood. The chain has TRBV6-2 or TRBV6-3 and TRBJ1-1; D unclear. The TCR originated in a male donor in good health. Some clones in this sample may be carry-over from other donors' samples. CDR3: CASSYGLMNTEAFF. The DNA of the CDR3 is TGTGCCAGCAGTTACGGGCTAATGAACACTGAAGCTTTCTTT.